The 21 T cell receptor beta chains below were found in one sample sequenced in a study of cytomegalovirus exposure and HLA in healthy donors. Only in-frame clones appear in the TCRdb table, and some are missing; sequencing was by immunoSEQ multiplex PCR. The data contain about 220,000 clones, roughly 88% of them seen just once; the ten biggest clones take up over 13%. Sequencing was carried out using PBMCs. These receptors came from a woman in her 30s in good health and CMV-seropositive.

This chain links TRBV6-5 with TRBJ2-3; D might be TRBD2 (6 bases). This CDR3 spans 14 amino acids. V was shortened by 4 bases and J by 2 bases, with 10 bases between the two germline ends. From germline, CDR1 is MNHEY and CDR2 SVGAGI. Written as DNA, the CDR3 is TGTGCCAGCAGTTCGGACTACTCCACAGATACGCAGTATTTT. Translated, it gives CASSSDYSTDTQYF.

CDR3 in DNA: TGTGCCAGCATTCCCATGGGACAGTATGGCTACACCTTC. Translated, it gives CASIPMGQYGYTF. The chain joins TRBV28 to TRBJ1-2; 7 nucleotides agree with TRBD1. CDR1 and CDR2 from the germline V gene are MDHEN and SYDVKM. The CDR3 covers 13 residues. Losses at the gene ends were 7 bases for V and 5 bases for J; bases not matched to a gene: 7.

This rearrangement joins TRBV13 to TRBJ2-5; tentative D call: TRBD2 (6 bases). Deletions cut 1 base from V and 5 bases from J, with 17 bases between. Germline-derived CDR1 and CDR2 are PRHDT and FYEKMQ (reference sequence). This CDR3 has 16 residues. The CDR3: CASSLVGGTAFETQYF. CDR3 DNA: TGTGCCAGCAGCTTAGTCGGCGGGACGGCCTTTGAGACCCAGTACTTC.

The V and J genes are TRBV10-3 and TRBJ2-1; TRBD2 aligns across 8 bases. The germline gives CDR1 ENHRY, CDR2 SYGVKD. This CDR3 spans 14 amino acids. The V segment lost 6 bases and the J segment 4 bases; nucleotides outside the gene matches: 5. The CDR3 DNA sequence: TGTGCCATCAGAAAGGGACTAGATTACAATGAGCAGTTCTTC. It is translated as CAIRKGLDYNEQFF.

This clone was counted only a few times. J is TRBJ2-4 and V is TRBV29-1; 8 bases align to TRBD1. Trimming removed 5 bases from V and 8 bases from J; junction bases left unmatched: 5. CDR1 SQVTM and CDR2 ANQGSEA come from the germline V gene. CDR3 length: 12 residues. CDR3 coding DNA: TGCAGCGTTTCGACAGGGGAGGACATTCAGTACTTC. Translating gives CSVSTGEDIQYF. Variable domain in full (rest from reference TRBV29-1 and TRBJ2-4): SAVISQKPSRDICQRGTSLTIQCQVDSQVTMMFWYRQQPGQSLTLIATANQGSEATYESGFVIDKFPISRPNLTFSTLTVSNMSPEDSSIYLCSVSTGEDIQYFGAGTRLSVL.

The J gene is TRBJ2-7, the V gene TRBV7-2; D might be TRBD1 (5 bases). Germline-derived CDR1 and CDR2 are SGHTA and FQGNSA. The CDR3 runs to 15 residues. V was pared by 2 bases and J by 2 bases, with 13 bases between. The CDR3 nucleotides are TGTGCCAGCAGCTTACCGACAGCGAACCCCTACGAGCAGTACTTC. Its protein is CASSLPTANPYEQYF.

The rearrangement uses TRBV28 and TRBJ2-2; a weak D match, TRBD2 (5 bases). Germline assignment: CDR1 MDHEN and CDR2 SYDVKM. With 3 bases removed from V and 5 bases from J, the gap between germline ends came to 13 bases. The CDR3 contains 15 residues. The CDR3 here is CASSFRGGRTGELFF. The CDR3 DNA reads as TGTGCCAGCAGTTTCCGGGGTGGACGGACCGGGGAGCTGTTTTTT.

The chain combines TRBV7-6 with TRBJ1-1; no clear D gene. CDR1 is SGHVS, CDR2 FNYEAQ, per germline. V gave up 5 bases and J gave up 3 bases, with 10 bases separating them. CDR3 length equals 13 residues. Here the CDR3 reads CASSPDLDTEAFF. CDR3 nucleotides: TGTGCCAGCAGCCCAGACCTGGACACTGAAGCTTTCTTT.

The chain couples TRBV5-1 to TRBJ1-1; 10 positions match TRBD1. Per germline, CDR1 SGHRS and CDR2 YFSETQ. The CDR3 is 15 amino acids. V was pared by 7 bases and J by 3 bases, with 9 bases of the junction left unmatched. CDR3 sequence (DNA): TGCGCCAGCCGGGACAGGGGAGGAGTGGACACTGAAGCTTTCTTT. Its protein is CASRDRGGVDTEAFF.

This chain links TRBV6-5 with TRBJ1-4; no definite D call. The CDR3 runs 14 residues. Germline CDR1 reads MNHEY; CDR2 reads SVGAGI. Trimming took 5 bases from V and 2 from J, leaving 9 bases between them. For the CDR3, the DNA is TGTGCCAGCAGTAGTTATAGGACTAATGAAAAACTGTTTTTT. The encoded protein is CASSSYRTNEKLFF.

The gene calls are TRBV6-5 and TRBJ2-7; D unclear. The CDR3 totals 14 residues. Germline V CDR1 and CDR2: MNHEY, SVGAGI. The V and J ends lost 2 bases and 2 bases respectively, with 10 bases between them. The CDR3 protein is CASSYDTQPYEQYF. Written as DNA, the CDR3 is TGTGCCAGCAGTTACGACACGCAACCCTACGAGCAGTACTTC.

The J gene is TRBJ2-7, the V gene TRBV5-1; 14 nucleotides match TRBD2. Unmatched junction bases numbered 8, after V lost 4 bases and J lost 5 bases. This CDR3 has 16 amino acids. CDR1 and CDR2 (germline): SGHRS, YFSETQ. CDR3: CASSLGLAGVRHEQYF. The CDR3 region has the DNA TGCGCCAGCAGCCTGGGACTAGCGGGAGTAAGACACGAGCAGTACTTC.

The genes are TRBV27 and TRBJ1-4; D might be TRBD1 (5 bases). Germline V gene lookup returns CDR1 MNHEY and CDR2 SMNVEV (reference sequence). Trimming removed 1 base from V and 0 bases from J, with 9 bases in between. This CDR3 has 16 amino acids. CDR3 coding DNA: TGTGCCAGCAGTTTATTGGGGACTGCAACTAATGAAAAACTGTTTTTT. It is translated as CASSLLGTATNEKLFF. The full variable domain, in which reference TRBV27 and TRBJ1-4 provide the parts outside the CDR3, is EAQVTQNPRYLITVTGKKLTVTCSQNMNHEYMSWYRQDPGLGLRQIYYSMNVEVTDKGDVPEGYKVSRKEKRNFPLILESPSPNQTSLYFCASSLLGTATNEKLFFGSGTQLSVL.

The CDR3 reads CASSPNRAGTDTQYF. CDR3 nucleotide sequence: TGCGCCAGCAGCCCAAATAGGGCCGGCACAGATACGCAGTATTTT. This chain joins TRBV5-1 and TRBJ2-3; unclear D gene. Germline V gene data show CDR1 as SGHRS and CDR2 as YFSETQ. V was shortened by 4 bases and J by 1 base, with 13 bases between the two germline ends. CDR3 length equals 15 residues.

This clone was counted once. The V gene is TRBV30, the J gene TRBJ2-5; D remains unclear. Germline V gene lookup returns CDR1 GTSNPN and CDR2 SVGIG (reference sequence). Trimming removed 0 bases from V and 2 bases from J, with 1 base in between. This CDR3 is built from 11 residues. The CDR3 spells CAWSVQETQYF. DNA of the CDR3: TGTGCCTGGAGTGTACAAGAGACCCAGTACTTC.

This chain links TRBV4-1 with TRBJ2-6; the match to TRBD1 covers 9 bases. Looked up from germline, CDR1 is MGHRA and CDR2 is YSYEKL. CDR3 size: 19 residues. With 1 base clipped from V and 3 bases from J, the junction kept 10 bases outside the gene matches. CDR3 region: CASSQGPGQGPIGANVLTF. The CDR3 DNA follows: TGCGCCAGCAGCCAAGGCCCGGGACAGGGCCCTATTGGGGCCAACGTCCTGACTTTC.

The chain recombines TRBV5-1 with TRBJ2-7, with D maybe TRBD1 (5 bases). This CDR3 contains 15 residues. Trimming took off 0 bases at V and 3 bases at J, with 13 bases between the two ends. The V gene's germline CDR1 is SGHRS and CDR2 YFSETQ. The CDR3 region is CASSLASDNLYEQYF. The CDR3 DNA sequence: TGCGCCAGCAGCTTGGCATCGGACAACCTCTACGAGCAGTACTTC.

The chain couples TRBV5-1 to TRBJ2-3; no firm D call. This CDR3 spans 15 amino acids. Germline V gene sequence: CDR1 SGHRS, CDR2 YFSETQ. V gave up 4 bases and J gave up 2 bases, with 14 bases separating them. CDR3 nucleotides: TGCGCCAGCAGCGGGGTGGCGGCGGACACAGATACGCAGTATTTT. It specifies CASSGVAADTDTQYF.

CDR3: CASRPRTGTGGYTF. The CDR3 coding sequence is TGTGCCAGCAGACCGAGGACAGGGACAGGCGGCTACACCTTC. The chain links TRBV6-5 to TRBJ1-2, with 8 bases that match TRBD1. The CDR3 runs 14 residues. Germline V gene sequence: CDR1 MNHEY, CDR2 SVGAGI. The ends lost 6 bases at V and 8 bases at J; junction bases unmatched: 11.

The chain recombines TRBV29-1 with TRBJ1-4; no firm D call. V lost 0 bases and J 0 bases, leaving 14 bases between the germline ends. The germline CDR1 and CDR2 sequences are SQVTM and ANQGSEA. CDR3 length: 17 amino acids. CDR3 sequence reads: CSVEDMSVKATNEKLFF. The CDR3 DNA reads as TGCAGCGTTGAAGACATGTCGGTTAAAGCAACTAATGAAAAACTGTTTTTT.

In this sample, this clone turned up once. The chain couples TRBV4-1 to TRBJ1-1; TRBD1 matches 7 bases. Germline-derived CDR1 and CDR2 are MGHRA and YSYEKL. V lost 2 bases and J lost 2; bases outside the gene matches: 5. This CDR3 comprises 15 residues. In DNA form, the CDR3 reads TGCGCCAGCAGCCAAATAACAGGGGTAAACACTGAAGCTTTCTTT. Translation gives CASSQITGVNTEAFF.